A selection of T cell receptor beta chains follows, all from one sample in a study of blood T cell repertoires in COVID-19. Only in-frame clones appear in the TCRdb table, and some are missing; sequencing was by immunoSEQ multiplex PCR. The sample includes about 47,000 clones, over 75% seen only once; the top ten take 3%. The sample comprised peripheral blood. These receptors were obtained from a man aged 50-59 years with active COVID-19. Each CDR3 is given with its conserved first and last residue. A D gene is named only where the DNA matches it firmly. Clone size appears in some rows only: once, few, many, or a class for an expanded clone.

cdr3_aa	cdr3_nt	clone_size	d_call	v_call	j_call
CASSVARGRVNTGELFF	TGTGCCAGCAGCGTAGCCAGGGGCAGGGTGAACACCGGGGAGCTGTTTTTT	NA	NA	TRBV9	TRBJ2-2
CASRTGSYGYTF	TGTGCCAGCAGGACAGGGAGCTATGGCTACACCTTC	NA	TRBD1	TRBV12-3/TRBV12-4	TRBJ1-2
CASSQVRNRGNTEAFF	TGTGCCAGCAGCCAAGTCAGAAACAGGGGGAACACTGAAGCTTTCTTT	NA	TRBD1	TRBV3-1/TRBV3-2	TRBJ1-1
CASLKGLRGGYTF	TGTGCCAGTCTCAAGGGGCTAAGGGGTGGCTACACCTTC	NA	NA	TRBV12-3/TRBV12-4	TRBJ1-2
CASSLGQNYGYTF	TGTGCCAGCAGTTTGGGACAGAACTATGGCTACACCTTC	few	TRBD1	TRBV27	TRBJ1-2
CASSPGGANTGELFF	TGCGCCAGCAGCCCTGGAGGCGCGAACACCGGGGAGCTGTTTTTT	few	NA	TRBV5-1	TRBJ2-2
CASSPRDRGRNEQFF	TGTGCCAGCTCACCACGGGACAGGGGGAGGAATGAGCAGTTCTTC	once	TRBD1	TRBV18	TRBJ2-1
CASRLWQDTEAFF	TGTGCCAGCAGACTCTGGCAGGACACTGAAGCTTTCTTT	NA	NA	TRBV6-5	TRBJ1-1
CASSSRQGAGNTIYF	TGTGCCAGCAGCTCAAGACAGGGGGCTGGAAACACCATATATTTT	NA	TRBD1	TRBV9	TRBJ1-3
CAISERAGGLRNEQFF	TGTGCCATCAGTGAGCGGGCGGGAGGGCTTAGGAATGAGCAGTTCTTC	NA	TRBD2	TRBV10-3	TRBJ2-1
CASSPSTGSRNTIYF	TGTGCCAGCTCACCTTCGACAGGGTCTCGAAACACCATATATTTT	NA	TRBD1	TRBV18	TRBJ1-3
CASSEGRYNEQFF	TGTGCCAGCAGTGAAGGGAGATACAATGAGCAGTTCTTC	NA	NA	TRBV6-1	TRBJ2-1
CASSRRGLTEAFF	TGTGCCAGCAGTCGGAGAGGACTCACTGAAGCTTTCTTT	NA	NA	TRBV6-5	TRBJ1-1
CSAREGETQYF	TGCAGTGCAAGGGAGGGGGAGACCCAGTACTTC	once	TRBD2	TRBV20-1	TRBJ2-5
CSATTGSEAFF	TGCAGTGCAACCACAGGGTCTGAAGCTTTCTTT	NA	NA	TRBV20-1	TRBJ1-1
CASSIGGSGALYTQYF	TGTGCCAGTAGTATAGGGGGTAGCGGGGCTCTGTATACGCAGTATTTT	NA	TRBD2	TRBV19	TRBJ2-3
CASSFGLDKNEQFF	TGCGCCAGCAGCTTCGGACTAGACAAGAATGAGCAGTTCTTC	once	TRBD2	TRBV5-1	TRBJ2-1
CASTRGVTYTEAFF	TGTGCCAGCACCCGAGGTGTGACCTACACTGAAGCTTTCTTT	once	NA	TRBV3-1/TRBV3-2	TRBJ1-1
CASSDQLDRDYGYTF	TGTGCCAGCAGCGATCAGCTGGACAGGGACTATGGCTACACCTTC	NA	TRBD1	TRBV9	TRBJ1-2
CASSPAGTGVNTEAFF	TGTGCCAGCTCACCGGCAGGGACAGGAGTGAACACTGAAGCTTTCTTT	NA	TRBD1	TRBV18	TRBJ1-1
CASSPATVNEKLFF	TGCGCCAGCAGCCCCGCAACAGTTAATGAAAAACTGTTTTTT	once	NA	TRBV5-1	TRBJ1-4
CASSSEVWGTEAFF	TGCGCCAGCAGCTCGGAGGTTTGGGGCACTGAAGCTTTCTTT	NA	NA	TRBV5-1	TRBJ1-1
CASSLSGGYTGELFF	TGTGCCAGCAGCTTATCGGGCGGGTACACCGGGGAGCTGTTTTTT	NA	NA	TRBV13	TRBJ2-2
CASSLFPGLSTETQYF	TGTGCCAGCAGTTTATTTCCGGGATTGAGCACGGAGACCCAGTACTTC	NA	NA	TRBV27	TRBJ2-5
CASSRGTEYNEQFF	TGTGCCAGCAGCCGCGGGACGGAATACAATGAGCAGTTCTTC	NA	NA	TRBV4-2	TRBJ2-1
CASSPQRQTNTEAFF	TGTGCCAGCAGCCCCCAAAGACAGACGAACACTGAAGCTTTCTTT	NA	NA	TRBV11-2	TRBJ1-1
CASSLTAGTEAFF	TGTGCCAGCAGCTTAACGGCGGGCACTGAAGCTTTCTTT	NA	NA	TRBV7-3	TRBJ1-1
CASSLGWASGRTDTQYF	TGCGCCAGCAGCTTGGGGTGGGCTAGCGGGAGAACAGATACGCAGTATTTT	once	TRBD2	TRBV5-1	TRBJ2-3
CASSSVSGYGYTF	TGCGCCAGCAGCTCGGTGAGCGGCTATGGCTACACCTTC	NA	NA	TRBV4-1	TRBJ1-2
CASSPPWGGNTDTQYF	TGTGCCAGCAGCCCCCCTTGGGGCGGGAACACAGATACGCAGTATTTT	once	NA	TRBV13	TRBJ2-3
CATSDPGGSRHEQFF	TGTGCCACCAGTGACCCTGGTGGGAGCCGCCATGAGCAGTTCTTC	once	NA	TRBV24-1	TRBJ2-1
CASSPHGMNTEAFF	TGTGCCAGCAGTCCCCACGGTATGAACACTGAAGCTTTCTTT	NA	NA	TRBV6-2/TRBV6-3	TRBJ1-1
CASSPGPGELFF	TGTGCCAGCAGCCCAGGGCCCGGGGAGCTGTTTTTT	few	NA	TRBV9	TRBJ2-2
CASSVGSSGANVLTF	TGTGCCAGCAGCGTGGGCAGCTCTGGGGCCAACGTCCTGACTTTC	NA	NA	TRBV9	TRBJ2-6
CASLRGGYSNQPQHF	TGTGCTTCGTTAAGGGGCGGCTATAGCAATCAGCCCCAGCATTTT	NA	NA	TRBV19	TRBJ1-5
CASSLRTGDPFYGYTF	TGTGCCAGCAGCTTAAGGACAGGGGATCCTTTCTATGGCTACACCTTC	NA	TRBD1	TRBV5-4	TRBJ1-2
CASSPTRDTQYF	TGTGCCAGCAGTCCCACGAGAGATACGCAGTATTTT	NA	NA	TRBV28	TRBJ2-3
CASAWGGQGKELFF	TGTGCTAGTGCTTGGGGAGGGCAGGGGAAGGAACTGTTTTTT	once	NA	TRBV12-5	TRBJ1-4
CASSQSPRGEYF	TGCGCCAGCAGTCAAAGCCCCAGGGGCGAGTACTTC	NA	NA	TRBV23-1	TRBJ2-4
CSVGAGTRTGELFF	TGCAGCGTTGGGGCCGGGACTAGAACCGGGGAGCTGTTTTTT	few	TRBD2	TRBV29-1	TRBJ2-2
CASRTLGGAFGTGELFF	TGTGCCAGCAGAACCTTAGGGGGCGCGTTCGGGACCGGGGAGCTGTTTTTT	NA	TRBD1	TRBV28	TRBJ2-2
CASSQDSDRGNANYGYTF	TGTGCCAGCAGCCAAGACTCGGACAGGGGAAATGCGAACTATGGCTACACCTTC	NA	TRBD1	TRBV3-1/TRBV3-2	TRBJ1-2
CASSLGGDSGNTIYF	TGTGCCAGCAGCCTTGGCGGCGACTCTGGAAACACCATATATTTT	NA	NA	TRBV6-5	TRBJ1-3